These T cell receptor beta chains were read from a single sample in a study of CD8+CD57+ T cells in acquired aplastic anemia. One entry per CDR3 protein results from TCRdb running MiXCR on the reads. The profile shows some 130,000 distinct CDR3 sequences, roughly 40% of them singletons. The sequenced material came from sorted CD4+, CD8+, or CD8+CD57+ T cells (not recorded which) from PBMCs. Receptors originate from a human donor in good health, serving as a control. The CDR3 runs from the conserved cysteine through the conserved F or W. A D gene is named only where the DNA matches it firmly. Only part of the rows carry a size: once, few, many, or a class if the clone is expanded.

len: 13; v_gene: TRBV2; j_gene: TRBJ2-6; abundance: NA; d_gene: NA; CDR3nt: TGTGCCAGTCAGGCCGATGAGGCCAACGTCCTGACTTTC; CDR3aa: CASQADEANVLTF
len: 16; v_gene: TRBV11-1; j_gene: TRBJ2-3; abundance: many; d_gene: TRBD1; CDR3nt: TGTGCCAGCAGCACCGCCGGGACAGCCTTCACAGATACGCAGTATTTT; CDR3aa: CASSTAGTAFTDTQYF
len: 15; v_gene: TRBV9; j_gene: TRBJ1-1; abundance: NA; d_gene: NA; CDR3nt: TGTGCCAGCAGCGTAGTCACCAGCCCGAACACTGAAGCTTCCTTT; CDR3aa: CASSVVTSPNTEASF
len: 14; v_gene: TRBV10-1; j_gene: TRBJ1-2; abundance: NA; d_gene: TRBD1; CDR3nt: TGCGCCAGCAAGACAGGGGAGCTTTCGTATGGCTACACCTTC; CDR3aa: CASKTGELSYGYTF
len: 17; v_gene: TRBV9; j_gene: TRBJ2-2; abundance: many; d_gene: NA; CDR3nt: TGTGCCAGCAGCGTGGAAAGCAGGGTCGCGAACACCGGGGAGCTGTTTTTT; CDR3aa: CASSVESRVANTGELFF
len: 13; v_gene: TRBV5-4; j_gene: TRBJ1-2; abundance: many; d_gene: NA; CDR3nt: TGTGCCAGCAGCACCGACAGAATCTATGGCTACACCTTC; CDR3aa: CASSTDRIYGYTF
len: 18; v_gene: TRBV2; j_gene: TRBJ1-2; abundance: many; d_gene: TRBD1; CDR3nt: TGTGCCAGCAGGGCGGGACAGGGGTTAAGGGGTACTAACTATGGCTACACCTTC; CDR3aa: CASRAGQGLRGTNYGYTF
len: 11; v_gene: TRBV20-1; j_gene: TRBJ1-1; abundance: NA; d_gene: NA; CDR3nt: TGCAGTGTGGCGCTGAACACTGAAGCTTTCTTT; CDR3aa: CSVALNTEAFF
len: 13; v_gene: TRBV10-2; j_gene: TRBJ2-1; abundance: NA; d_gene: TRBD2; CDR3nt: TGCGCCAGCAAGCCTAGCGGCTACAATGAGCAGTTCTTC; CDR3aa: CASKPSGYNEQFF
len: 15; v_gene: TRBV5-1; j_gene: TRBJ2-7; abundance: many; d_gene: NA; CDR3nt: TGCGCCAGCAGCTCTCCGACCCAGAGGGTCTACGAGCAGTACTTC; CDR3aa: CASSSPTQRVYEQYF
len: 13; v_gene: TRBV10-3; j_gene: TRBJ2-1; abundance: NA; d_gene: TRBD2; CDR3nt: TGTGCCATCAGTGAGGGGACTAGCAATGAGCAGTTCTTC; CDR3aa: CAISEGTSNEQFF
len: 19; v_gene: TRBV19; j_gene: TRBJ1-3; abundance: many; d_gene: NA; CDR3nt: TGTGCCAGTAGTCCGCATTCGGCGGTACAGGAGGCTCCTGGAAACACCATATATTTT; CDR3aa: CASSPHSAVQEAPGNTIYF
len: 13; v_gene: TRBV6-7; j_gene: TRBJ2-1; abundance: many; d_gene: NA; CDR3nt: TGTGCCAGCAACGGACTGTGCTATAATGAGCAGTTCTTC; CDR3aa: CASNGLCYNEQFF
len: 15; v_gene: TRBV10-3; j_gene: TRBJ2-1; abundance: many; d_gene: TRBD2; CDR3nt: TGTGCCATCAGTACCCGGGACTACTACGCGGGTGAGCAGTTCTTC; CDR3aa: CAISTRDYYAGEQFF
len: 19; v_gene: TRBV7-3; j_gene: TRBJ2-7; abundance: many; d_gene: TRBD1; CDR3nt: TGTGCCAGCAGCCTAACGGCCGGGACAGGGACGACTTACCCCTACGAGCAGTACTTC; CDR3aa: CASSLTAGTGTTYPYEQYF
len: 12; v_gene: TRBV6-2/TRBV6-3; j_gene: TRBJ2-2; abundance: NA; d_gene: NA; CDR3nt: TGTGCCAGCAGTTACTCGATCGGGGAGCTGTTTTTT; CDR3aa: CASSYSIGELFF
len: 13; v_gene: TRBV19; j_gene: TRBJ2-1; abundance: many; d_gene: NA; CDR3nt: TGTGCCAGTAGTGCCAGGGTGGGGAATGAGCAGTTCTTC; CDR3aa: CASSARVGNEQFF
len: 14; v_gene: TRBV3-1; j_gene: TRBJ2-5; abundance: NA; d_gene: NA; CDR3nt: TGTGCCAGCAGCCAGGCCCCGGGTCAAGAGACCCAGTACTTC; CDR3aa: CASSQAPGQETQYF
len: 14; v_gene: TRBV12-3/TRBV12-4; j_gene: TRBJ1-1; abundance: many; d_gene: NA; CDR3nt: TGTGCCAGCAGTTTAAATGGGCTGGGGACTGAAGCTTTCTTT; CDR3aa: CASSLNGLGTEAFF
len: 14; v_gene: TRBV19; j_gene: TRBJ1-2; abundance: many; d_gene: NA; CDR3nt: TGTGCCAGTAGTTTATGGTCGACCGGTCGTGGCTACACCTTC; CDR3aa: CASSLWSTGRGYTF
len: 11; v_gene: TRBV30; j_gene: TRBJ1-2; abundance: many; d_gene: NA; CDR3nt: TGTGCCTGGAGTGTACGGGAAGGCTACACCTTC; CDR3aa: CAWSVREGYTF
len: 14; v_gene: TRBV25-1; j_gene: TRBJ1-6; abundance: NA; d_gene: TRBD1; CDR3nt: TGTGCCAGCAGGATAGGGGACAGGGATTTACCCCTCTACTTT; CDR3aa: CASRIGDRDLPLYF
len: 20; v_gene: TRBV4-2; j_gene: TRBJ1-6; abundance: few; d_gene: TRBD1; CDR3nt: TGTGCCAGCAGCCGCGGTGTGGTCGGGCAGGGGGGTTCCTATAATTCACCCCTCCACTTT; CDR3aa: CASSRGVVGQGGSYNSPLHF
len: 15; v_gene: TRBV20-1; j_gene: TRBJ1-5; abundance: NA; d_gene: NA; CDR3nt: TGCAGTGCTGGAACCCTGACCGGGGGAAATCAGCCCCAGCATTTT; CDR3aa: CSAGTLTGGNQPQHF
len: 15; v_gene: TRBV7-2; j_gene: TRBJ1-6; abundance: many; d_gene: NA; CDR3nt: TGTGCCAGCAGCCCACTAGGGCAGGGGCGGCCACCCCTCCACTTT; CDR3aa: CASSPLGQGRPPLHF
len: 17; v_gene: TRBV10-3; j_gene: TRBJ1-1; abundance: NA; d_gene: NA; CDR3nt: TGTGCCATCAGTGATCCAATAAAACAGGGTCTGGACACTGAAGCTTTCTTT; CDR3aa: CAISDPIKQGLDTEAFF
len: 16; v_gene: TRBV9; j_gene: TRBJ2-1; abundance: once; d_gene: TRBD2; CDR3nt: TGTGCCAGCAGCGTAGCGGGTTGGACTAGCGGGGGGGAAGTGTTCTTC; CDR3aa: CASSVAGWTSGGEVFF